This record covers a single T cell receptor (beta chain). Its antigen remains unknown. With 60 Vbeta and 13 Jbeta primers, the PCR was carried out. Profiled with immunoSEQ multiplex PCR; TCRdb holds only in-frame clones, not every one. Here the sample spans 150,000 to 200,000 clones, approximately 80% being singletons. The data were obtained in a study of cytomegalovirus exposure and HLA in healthy donors. Study-wide results and caveats: Roughly uniform sequencing depth across donors was assumed, possibly incorrectly. The only immune exposure information that was available was CMV serostatus.

CDR1 and CDR2 (germline): SGHAT, FQNNGV. Trimming cost V 1 base and J 6 bases; bases outside gene matches: 3. CDR3 length equals 15 residues. The receptor's source is a woman between 25 and 40 years old in good health and CMV-seropositive. The gene calls are TRBV11-2 and TRBJ2-2; 9 bases match TRBD2. The sample taken for sequencing was PBMCs. In nucleotides, the CDR3 is TGTGCCAGCAGCTTAGTTCTAGCGGGGTCCGGGGAGCTGTTTTTT. Translated, it gives CASSLVLAGSGELFF. The full variable domain, with the rest looked up from reference TRBV11-2 and TRBJ2-2, is EAGVAQSPRYKIIEKRQSVAFWCNPISGHATLYWYQQILGQGPKLLIQFQNNGVVDDSQLPKDRFSAERLKGVDSTLKIQPAKLEDSAVYLCASSLVLAGSGELFFGEGSRLTVL.